The T cell receptor (beta chain) described here comes from a study of memory CD4+ T cells and cytomegalovirus serostatus. Findings and caveats of the study: CD4+ memory repertoires contained about 40% of the roughly 160 reported CMV TCRbeta sequences. A US-trained random forest predicted CMV serostatus with median AUC around 0.91.

The sort gate was single viable CD3+CD4+CD8-CD45RO+ cells for memory CD4+ T cells. Concerning this clone itself: Its cognate antigen is unknown.

Germline loops: CDR1 SNHLY, CDR2 FYNNEI. This CDR3 is 15 amino acids long. The trim removed 8 bases at V and 4 bases at J, leaving 7 bases unmatched. TCRdb's copy holds only in-frame clones and misses some; the assay was immunoSEQ multiplex PCR. The table shows around 57,000 clones, with 60% to 85% occurring only once. The chain is built from TRBV2 and TRBJ2-5; 13 nucleotides match TRBD2. This sequence originates from an adult in good health and CMV-seronegative. Some clones in this sample may be carry-over from other donors' samples. Material for sequencing was memory CD4+ T cells from blood. CDR3 amino acids: CASLGLAGLGETQYF. In DNA form, the CDR3 reads TGTGCCAGCCTGGGACTAGCGGGGTTGGGAGAGACCCAGTACTTC.